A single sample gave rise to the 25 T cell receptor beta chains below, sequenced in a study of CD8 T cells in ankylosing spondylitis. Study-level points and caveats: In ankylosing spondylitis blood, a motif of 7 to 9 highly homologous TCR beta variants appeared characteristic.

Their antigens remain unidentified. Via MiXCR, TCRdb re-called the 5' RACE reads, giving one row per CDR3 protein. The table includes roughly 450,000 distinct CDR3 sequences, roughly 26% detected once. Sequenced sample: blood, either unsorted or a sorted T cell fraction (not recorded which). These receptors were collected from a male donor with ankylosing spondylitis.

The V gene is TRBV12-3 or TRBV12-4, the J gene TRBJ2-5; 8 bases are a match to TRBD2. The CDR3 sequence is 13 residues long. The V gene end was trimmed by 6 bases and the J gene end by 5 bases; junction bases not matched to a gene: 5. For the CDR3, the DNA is TGTGCCAGCAGAGAGCGGGAGTCGGAGACCCAGTACTTC. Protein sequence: CASRERESETQYF.

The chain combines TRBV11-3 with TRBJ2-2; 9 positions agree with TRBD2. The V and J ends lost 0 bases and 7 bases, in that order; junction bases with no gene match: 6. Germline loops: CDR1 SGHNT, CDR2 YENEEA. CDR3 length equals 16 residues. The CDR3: CASSLEATSGFGELFF. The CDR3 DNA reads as TGTGCCAGCAGCTTAGAGGCGACTAGCGGTTTCGGGGAGCTGTTTTTT.

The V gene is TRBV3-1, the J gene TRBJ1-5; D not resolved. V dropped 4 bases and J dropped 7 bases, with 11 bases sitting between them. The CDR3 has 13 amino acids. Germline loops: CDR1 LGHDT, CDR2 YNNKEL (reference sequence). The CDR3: CASSLTGRQPQHF. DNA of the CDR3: TGTGCCAGCAGCCTCACCGGGAGGCAGCCCCAGCATTTT. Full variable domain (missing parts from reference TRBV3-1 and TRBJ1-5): DTAVSQTPKYLVTQMGNDKSIKCEQNLGHDTMYWYKQDSKKFLKIMFSYNNKELIINETVPNRFSPKSPDKAHLNLHINSLELGDSAVYFCASSLTGRQPQHFGDGTRLSIL.

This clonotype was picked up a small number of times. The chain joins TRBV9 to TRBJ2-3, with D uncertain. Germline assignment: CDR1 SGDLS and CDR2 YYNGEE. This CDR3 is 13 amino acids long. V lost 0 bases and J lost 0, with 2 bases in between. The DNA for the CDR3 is TGTGCCAGCAGCGTAGGTAGCACAGATACGCAGTATTTT. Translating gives CASSVGSTDTQYF. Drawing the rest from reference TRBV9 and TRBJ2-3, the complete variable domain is DSGVTQTPKHLITATGQRVTLRCSPRSGDLSVYWYQQSLDQGLQFLIQYYNGEERAKGNILERFSAQQFPDLHSELNLSSLELGDSALYFCASSVGSTDTQYFGPGTRLTVL.

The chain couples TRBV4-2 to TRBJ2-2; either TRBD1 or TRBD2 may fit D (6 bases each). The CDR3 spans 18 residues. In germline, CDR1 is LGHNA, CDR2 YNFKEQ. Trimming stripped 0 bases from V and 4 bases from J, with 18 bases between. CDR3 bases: TGTGCCAGCAGCCAAGATCGGGGGACAACGTCCACCACCGGGGAGCTGTTTTTT. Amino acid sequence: CASSQDRGTTSTTGELFF.

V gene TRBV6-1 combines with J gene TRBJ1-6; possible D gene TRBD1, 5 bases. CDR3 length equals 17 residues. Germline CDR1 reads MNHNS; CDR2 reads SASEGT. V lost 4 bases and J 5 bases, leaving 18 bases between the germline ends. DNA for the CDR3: TGTGCCAGCAGTGGGGGCGACTGGGGCATGCATAATTCACCCCTCCACTTT. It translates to CASSGGDWGMHNSPLHF.

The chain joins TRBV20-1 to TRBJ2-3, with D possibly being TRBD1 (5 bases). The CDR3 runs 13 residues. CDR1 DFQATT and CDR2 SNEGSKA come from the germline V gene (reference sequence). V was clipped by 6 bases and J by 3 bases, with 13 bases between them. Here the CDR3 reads CSATPQGTDTQYF. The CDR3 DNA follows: TGCAGTGCAACTCCCCAGGGAACAGATACGCAGTATTTT.

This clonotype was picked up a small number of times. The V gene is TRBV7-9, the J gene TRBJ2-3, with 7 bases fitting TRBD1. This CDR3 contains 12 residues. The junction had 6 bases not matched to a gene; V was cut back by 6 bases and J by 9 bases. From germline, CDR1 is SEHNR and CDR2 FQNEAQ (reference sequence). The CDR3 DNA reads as TGTGCCAGCAGAAAGGACAGGTGGACGCAGTATTTT. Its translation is CASRKDRWTQYF.

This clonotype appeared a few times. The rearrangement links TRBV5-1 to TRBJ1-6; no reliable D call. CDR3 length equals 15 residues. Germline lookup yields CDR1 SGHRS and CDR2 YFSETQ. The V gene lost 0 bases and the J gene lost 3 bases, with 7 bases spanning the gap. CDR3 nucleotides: TGCGCCAGCAGCTTGGGGCCGGACTATAATTCACCCCTCCACTTT. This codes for CASSLGPDYNSPLHF.

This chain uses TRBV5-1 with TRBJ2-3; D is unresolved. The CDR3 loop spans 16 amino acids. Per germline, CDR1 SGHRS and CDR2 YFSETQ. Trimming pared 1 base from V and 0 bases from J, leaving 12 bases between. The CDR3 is CASSLSTSFSTDTQYF. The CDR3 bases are TGCGCCAGCAGCTTGTCGACAAGTTTCAGCACAGATACGCAGTATTTT.

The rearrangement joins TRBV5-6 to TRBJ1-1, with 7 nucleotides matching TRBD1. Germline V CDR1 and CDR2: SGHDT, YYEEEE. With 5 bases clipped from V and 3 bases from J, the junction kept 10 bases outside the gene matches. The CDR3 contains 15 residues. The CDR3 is CASSYTDREYTEAFF. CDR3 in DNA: TGTGCCAGCAGTTATACTGACAGGGAATACACTGAAGCTTTCTTT.

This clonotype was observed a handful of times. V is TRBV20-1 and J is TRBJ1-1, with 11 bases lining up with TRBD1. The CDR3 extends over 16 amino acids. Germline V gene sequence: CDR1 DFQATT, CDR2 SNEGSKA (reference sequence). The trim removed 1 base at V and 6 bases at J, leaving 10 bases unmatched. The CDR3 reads CSARGGSGQGVAEAFF. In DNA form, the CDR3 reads TGCAGTGCTAGAGGCGGGTCGGGACAGGGGGTTGCTGAAGCTTTCTTT.

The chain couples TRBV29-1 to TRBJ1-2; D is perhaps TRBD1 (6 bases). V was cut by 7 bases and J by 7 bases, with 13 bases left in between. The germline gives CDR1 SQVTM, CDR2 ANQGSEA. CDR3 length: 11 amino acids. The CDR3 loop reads CSDRTGLGYTF. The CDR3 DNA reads TGCAGCGATAGAACAGGGCTTGGCTACACCTTC.

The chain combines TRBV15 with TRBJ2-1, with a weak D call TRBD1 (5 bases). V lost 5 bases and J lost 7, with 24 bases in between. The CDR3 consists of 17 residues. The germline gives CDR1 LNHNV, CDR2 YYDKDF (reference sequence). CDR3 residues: CATSSRPRRGDRNEQFF. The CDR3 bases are TGTGCCACCAGCTCCCGCCCCAGAAGGGGTGATCGGAATGAGCAGTTCTTC.

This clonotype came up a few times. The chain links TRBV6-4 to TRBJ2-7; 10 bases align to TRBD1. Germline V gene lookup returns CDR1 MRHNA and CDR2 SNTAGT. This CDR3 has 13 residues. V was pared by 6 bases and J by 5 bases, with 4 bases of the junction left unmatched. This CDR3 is CASSDRGLHEQYV. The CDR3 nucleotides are TGTGCCAGCAGCGACAGGGGGCTCCACGAGCAGTACGTC.

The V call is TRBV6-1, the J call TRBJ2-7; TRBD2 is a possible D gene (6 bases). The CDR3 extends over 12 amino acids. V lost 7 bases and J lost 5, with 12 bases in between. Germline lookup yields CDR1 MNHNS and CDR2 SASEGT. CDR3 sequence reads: CASKIGRNEQYF. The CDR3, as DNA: TGTGCCAGCAAGATAGGGAGGAACGAGCAGTACTTC.

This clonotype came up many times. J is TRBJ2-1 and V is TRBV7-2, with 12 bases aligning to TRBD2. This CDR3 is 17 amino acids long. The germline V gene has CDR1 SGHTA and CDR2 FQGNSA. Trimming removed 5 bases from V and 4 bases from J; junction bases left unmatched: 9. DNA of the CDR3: TGTGCCAGCAGCCCGAGGGCTAGCGGGAGGGCGTACAATGAGCAGTTCTTC. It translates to CASSPRASGRAYNEQFF.

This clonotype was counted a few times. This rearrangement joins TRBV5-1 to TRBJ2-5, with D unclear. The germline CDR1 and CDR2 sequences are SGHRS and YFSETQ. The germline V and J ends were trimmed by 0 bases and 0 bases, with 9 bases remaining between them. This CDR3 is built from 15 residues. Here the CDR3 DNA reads TGCGCCAGCAGCTTGGAGCCGACGTACCAAGAGACCCAGTACTTC. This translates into CASSLEPTYQETQYF.

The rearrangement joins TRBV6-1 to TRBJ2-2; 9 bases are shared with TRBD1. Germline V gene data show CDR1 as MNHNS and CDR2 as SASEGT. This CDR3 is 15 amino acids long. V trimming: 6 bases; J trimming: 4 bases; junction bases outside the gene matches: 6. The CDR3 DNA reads TGTGCCAGCAGCCGGGACAGGGACTTCACCGGGGAGCTGTTTTTT. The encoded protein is CASSRDRDFTGELFF.

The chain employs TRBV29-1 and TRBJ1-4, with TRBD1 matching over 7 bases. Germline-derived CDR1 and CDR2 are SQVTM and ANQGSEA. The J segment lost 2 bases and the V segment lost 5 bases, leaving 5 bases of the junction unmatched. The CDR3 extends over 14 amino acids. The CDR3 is CSVFTGVTNEKLFF. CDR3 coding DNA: TGCAGCGTTTTTACAGGGGTTACTAATGAAAAACTGTTTTTT.

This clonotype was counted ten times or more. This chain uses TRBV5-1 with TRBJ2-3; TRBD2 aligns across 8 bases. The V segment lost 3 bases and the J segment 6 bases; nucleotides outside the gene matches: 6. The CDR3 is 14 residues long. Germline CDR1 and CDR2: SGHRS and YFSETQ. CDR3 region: CASSSRAGVDTQYF. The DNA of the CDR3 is TGCGCCAGCAGCTCTCGAGCGGGAGTGGATACGCAGTATTTT.

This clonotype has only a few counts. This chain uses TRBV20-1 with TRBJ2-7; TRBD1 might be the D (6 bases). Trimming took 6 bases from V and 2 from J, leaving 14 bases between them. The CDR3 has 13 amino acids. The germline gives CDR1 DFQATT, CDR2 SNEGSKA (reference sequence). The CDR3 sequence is CSARTAIPYEQYF. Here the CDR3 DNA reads TGCAGTGCCCGGACAGCGATACCCTACGAGCAGTACTTC.

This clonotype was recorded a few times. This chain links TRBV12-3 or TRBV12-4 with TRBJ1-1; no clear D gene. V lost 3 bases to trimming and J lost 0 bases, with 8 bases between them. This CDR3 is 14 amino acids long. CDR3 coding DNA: TGTGCCAGCAGTTTCGGGCACCTGAACACTGAAGCTTTCTTT. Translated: CASSFGHLNTEAFF.

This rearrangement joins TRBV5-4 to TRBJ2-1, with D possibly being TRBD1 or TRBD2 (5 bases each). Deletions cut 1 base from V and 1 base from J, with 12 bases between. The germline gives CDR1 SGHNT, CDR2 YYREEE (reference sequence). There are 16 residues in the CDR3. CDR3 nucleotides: TGTGCCAGCAGCTTGTCCCCTGAGGGGTCCTACAATGAGCAGTTCTTC. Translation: CASSLSPEGSYNEQFF.

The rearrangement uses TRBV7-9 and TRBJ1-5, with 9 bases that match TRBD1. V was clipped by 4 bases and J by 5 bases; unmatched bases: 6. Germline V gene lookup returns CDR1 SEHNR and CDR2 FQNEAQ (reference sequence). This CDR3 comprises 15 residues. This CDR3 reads CASSSDRGFDQPQHF. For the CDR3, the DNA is TGTGCCAGCAGCTCGGACAGGGGATTTGATCAGCCCCAGCATTTT. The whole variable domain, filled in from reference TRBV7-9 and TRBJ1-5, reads DTGVSQNPRHKITKRGQNVTFRCDPISEHNRLYWYRQTLGQGPEFLTYFQNEAQLEKSRLLSDRFSAERPKGSFSTLEIQRTEQGDSAMYLCASSSDRGFDQPQHFGDGTRLSIL.